Following are 4 T cell receptor beta chains from one sample sequenced in a study of CD8 T cells in Susac syndrome. cDNA came from about 0.5 to 1 ug RNA primed by random hexamers. MiXCR, applied by TCRdb to the immunoSEQ multiplex PCR reads, yields one record per CDR3 protein. The sample comprises hundreds of thousands of distinct CDR3 sequences, approximately 89% of which are singletons, and under 0.2% rests with the top ten. The material sequenced was CD8+ T cells from PBMCs. Receptors originate from a human donor with multiple sclerosis.

The chain recombines TRBV24-1 with TRBJ2-1, with D perhaps matching TRBD2 (5 bases). The CDR3 is 14 amino acids. Germline assignment: CDR1 KGHDR and CDR2 SFDVKD. Trimming cost V 3 bases and J 3 bases, with 8 bases left between them. The CDR3 protein is CATSDLAGYNEQFF. The CDR3 DNA follows: TGTGCCACCAGTGATCTGGCGGGCTACAATGAGCAGTTCTTC.

This chain connects TRBV15 to TRBJ2-7, with unresolved D. The CDR3 spans 15 residues. Per the germline V gene, CDR1 is LNHNV and CDR2 is YYDKDF (reference sequence). V was pared by 3 bases and J by 2 bases, with 14 bases between. In nucleotides, the CDR3 is TGTGCCACCAGCAGCCCGAAGTCCCTACCCTACGAGCAGTACTTC. Translated: CATSSPKSLPYEQYF.

The gene calls are TRBV20-1 and TRBJ2-5; 10 bases align to TRBD2. This CDR3 is 16 amino acids long. V was clipped by 4 bases and J by 1 base; unmatched bases: 9. Germline CDR1 and CDR2: DFQATT and SNEGSKA (reference sequence). The CDR3 DNA reads as TGCAGTGCTATATCCAGTCTAGCGGGAGCCCAAGAGACCCAGTACTTC. It translates to CSAISSLAGAQETQYF.

CDR3 amino acids: CSGVNTEAFF. DNA for the CDR3: TGCAGTGGCGTGAACACTGAAGCTTTCTTT. J is TRBJ1-1 and V is TRBV20-1; D call uncertain. Deletions cut 7 bases from V and 0 bases from J, with 3 bases between. The CDR3 sequence is 10 residues long. Germline V gene data show CDR1 as DFQATT and CDR2 as SNEGSKA (reference sequence).